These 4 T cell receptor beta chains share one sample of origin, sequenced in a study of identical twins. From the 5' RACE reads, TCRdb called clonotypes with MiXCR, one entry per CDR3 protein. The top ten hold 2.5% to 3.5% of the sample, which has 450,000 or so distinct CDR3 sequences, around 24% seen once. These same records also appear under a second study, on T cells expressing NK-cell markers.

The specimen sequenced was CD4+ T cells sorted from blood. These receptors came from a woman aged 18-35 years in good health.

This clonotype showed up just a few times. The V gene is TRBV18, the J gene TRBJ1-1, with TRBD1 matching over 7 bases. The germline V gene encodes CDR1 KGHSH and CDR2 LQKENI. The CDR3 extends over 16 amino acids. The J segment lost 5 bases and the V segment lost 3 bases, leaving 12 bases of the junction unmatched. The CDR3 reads CASSPNSQGIMTEAFF. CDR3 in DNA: TGTGCCAGCTCACCCAATTCACAGGGGATCATGACTGAAGCTTTCTTT.

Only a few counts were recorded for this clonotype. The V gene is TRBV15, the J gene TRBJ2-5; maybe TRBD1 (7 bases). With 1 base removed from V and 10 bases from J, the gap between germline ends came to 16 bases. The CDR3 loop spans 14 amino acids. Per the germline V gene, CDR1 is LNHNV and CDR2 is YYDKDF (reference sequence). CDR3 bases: TGTGCCACCAGCAGAGGGAGGGGGCCCCAAGACCAGTACTTC. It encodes CATSRGRGPQDQYF. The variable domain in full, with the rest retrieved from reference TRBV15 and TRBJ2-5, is DAMVIQNPRYQVTQFGKPVTLSCSQTLNHNVMYWYQQKSSQAPKLLFHYYDKDFNNEADTPDNFQSRRPNTSFCFLDIRSPGLGDTAMYLCATSRGRGPQDQYFGPGTRLLVL.

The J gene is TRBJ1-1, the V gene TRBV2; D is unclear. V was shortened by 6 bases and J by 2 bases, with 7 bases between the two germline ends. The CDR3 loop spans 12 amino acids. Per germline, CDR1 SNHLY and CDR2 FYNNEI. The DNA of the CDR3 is TGTGCCAGCAGCTGGCAAAACACTGAAGCTTTCTTT. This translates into CASSWQNTEAFF.

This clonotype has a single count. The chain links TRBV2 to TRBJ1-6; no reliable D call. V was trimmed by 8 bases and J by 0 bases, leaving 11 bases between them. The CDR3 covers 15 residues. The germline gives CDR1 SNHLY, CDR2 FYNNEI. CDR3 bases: TGTGCCAGCTTAGGCAGGAGCTCCTATAATTCACCCCTCCACTTT. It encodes CASLGRSSYNSPLHF.